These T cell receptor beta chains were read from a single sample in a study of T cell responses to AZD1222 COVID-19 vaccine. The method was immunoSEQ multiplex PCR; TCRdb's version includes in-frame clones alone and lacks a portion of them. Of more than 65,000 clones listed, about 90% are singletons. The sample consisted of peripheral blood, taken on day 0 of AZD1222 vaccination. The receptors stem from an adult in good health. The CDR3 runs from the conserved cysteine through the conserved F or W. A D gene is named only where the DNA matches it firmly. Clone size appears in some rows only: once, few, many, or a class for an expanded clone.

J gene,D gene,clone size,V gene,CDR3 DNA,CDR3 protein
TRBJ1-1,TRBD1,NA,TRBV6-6,TGTGCCAGCAGTGGGACAGACACTGAAGCTTTCTTT,CASSGTDTEAFF
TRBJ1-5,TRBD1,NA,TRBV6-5,TGTGCCAGCAGAGGGACAGACTTCAATCAGCCCCAGCATTTT,CASRGTDFNQPQHF
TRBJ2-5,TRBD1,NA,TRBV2,TGTGCCAGCAGCGCAGCACCGGGACAGCTCCAAGAGACCCAGTACTTC,CASSAAPGQLQETQYF
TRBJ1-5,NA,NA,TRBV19,TGTGCCAGTAGTATAGTTAAAGATCAGCCCCAGCATTTT,CASSIVKDQPQHF
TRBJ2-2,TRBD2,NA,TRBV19,TGTGCCAGTAGTCCCGGGGGGTTAGACACCGGGGAGCTGTTTTTT,CASSPGGLDTGELFF
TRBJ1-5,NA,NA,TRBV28,TGTGCCAGCATTACCGGAGGGGATAAGCAGCCCCAGCATTTT,CASITGGDKQPQHF
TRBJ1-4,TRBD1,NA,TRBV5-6,TGTGCCAGCAGCTTGCAGGGGGTTAATGAAAAACTGTTTTTT,CASSLQGVNEKLFF
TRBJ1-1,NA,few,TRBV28,TGTGCCAGCAGTCTCCCTGCAAAATTAAACACTGAAGCTTTCTTT,CASSLPAKLNTEAFF
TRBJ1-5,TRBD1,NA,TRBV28,TGTGCCAGCAGTTTTTTTTCGGGCCGACAGGGTAGCAATCAGCCCCAGCATTTT,CASSFFSGRQGSNQPQHF
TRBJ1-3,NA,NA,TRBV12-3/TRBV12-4,TGTGCCAGCAGGGTATCTGGAAACACCATATATTTT,CASRVSGNTIYF
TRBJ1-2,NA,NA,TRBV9,TGTGCCAGCAGCGTAGACCGCGCCTATGGCTACACCTTC,CASSVDRAYGYTF
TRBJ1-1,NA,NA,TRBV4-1,TGCGCCAGCAGCCAAGGAGTGAACACTGAAGCTTTCTTT,CASSQGVNTEAFF
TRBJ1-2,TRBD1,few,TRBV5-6,TGTGCCAGCAGCTTGGGGGCCCTGACAGGGCCGGGCTACACCTTC,CASSLGALTGPGYTF
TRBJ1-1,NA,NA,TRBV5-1,TGCGCCAGCAGCTGGGGGGTGCCAGGGCGTGACACTGAAGCTTTCTTT,CASSWGVPGRDTEAFF
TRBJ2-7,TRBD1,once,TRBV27,TGTGCCAGCGGGGCCGGGACAGGGTCCTACGAGCAGTACTTC,CASGAGTGSYEQYF
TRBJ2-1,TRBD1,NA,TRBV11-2,TGTGCCAGCAGCTTCCCCGGACAGGGGGTAAATGAGCAGTTCTTC,CASSFPGQGVNEQFF
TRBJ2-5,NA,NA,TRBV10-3,TGTGCCATCAGTGGTAACGGACAAGAGACCCAGTACTTC,CAISGNGQETQYF
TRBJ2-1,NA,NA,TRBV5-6,TGTGCCAGCAGCTTGGGACAGGTCCACTCCTACAATGAGCAGTTCTTC,CASSLGQVHSYNEQFF
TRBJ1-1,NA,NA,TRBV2,TGTGCCAGCAGTGAAAGCGGGTCTTACACTGAAGCTTTCTTT,CASSESGSYTEAFF
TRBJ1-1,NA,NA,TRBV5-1,TGCGCCAGCGGCTACCAGGGTAGCACTGAAGCTTTCTTT,CASGYQGSTEAFF
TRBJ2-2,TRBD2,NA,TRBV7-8,TGTGCCAGCAGTGGACTAGCGGGAGGAAGGGAGCTGTTTTTT,CASSGLAGGRELFF
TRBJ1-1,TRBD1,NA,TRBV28,TGTGCCAGCGGTCCGACAGGGGGATATAATATGAACACTGAAGCTTTCTTT,CASGPTGGYNMNTEAFF
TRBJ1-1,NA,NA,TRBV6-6,TGTGCCAGCAGTTCAAAGGGGGTCGCTGAAGCTTTCTTT,CASSSKGVAEAFF
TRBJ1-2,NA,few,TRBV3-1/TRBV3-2,TGTGCCAGCAGCCAAGTGGGAACAGGGCGAGGCTACACCTTC,CASSQVGTGRGYTF
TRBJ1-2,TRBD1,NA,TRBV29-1,TGCAGCGTTGTGGGACAGGGGGGCTATGGCTACACCTTC,CSVVGQGGYGYTF
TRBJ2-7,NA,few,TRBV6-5,TGTGCCAGCACCGGGACGGTCTTAGGCGAGCAGTACTTC,CASTGTVLGEQYF
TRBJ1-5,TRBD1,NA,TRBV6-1,TGTGCCAGCAGTGATCCCTTGTACAGGGGCGGCAATCAGCCCCAGCATTTT,CASSDPLYRGGNQPQHF
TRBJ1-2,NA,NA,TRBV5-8,TGTGCCAGCACCCTATACACACTAGGTGGGCGCTACACCTTC,CASTLYTLGGRYTF